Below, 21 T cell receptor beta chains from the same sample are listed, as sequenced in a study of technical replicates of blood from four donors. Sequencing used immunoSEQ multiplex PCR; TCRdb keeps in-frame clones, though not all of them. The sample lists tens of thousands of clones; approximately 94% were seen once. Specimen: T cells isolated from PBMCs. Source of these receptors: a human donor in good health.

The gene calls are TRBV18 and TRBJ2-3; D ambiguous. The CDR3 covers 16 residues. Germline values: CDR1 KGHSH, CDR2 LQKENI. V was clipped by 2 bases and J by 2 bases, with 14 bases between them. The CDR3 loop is CASSPWMRSSTDTQYF. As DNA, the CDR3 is TGTGCCAGCTCACCATGGATGCGGAGTTCCACAGATACGCAGTATTTT.

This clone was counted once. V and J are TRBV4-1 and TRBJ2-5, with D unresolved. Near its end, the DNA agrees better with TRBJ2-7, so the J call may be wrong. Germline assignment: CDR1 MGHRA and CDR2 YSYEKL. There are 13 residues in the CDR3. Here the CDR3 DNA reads TGCGCCAGCAGCCAAGGAGTAGCCTACGAGCAGTACTTC. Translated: CASSQGVAYEQYF.

Written as DNA, the CDR3 is TGTGCCAGCAGCTTACAGGGGACGAATGAAAAACTGTTTTTT. Translated, it gives CASSLQGTNEKLFF. The rearrangement links TRBV7-2 to TRBJ1-4; perhaps TRBD1 as D (6 bases). Germline V lookup: CDR1 SGHTA, CDR2 FQGNSA. V was clipped by 2 bases and J by 5 bases, with 9 bases between them. The CDR3 sequence is 14 residues long.

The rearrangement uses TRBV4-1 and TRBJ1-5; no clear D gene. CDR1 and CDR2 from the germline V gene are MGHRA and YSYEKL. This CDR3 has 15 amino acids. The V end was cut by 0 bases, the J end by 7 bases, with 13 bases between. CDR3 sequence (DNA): TGCGCCAGCAGCCAAGATTCCTCACTCGGGCAGCCCCAGCATTTT. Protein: CASSQDSSLGQPQHF.

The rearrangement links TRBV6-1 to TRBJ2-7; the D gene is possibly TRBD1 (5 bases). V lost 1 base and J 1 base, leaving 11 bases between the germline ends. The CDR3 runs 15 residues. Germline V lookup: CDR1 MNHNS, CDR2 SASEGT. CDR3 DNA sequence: TGTGCCAGCAGTGAAGGGGGCCGGTTATCCTACGAGCAGTACTTC. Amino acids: CASSEGGRLSYEQYF.

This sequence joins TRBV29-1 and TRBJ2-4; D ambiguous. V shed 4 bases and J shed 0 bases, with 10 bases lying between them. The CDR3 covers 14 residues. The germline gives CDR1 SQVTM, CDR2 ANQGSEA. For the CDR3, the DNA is TGCAGCGTTGTTGGCTCGCTAGCCAAAAACATTCAGTACTTC. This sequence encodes CSVVGSLAKNIQYF.

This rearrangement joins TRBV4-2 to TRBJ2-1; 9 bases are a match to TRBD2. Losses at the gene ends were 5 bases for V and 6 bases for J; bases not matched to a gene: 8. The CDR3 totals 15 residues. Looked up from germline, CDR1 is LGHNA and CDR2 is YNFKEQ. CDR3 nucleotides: TGTGCCAGCAGCGAAAGACTAGCGGTCGGCAATGAGCAGTTCTTC. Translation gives CASSERLAVGNEQFF.

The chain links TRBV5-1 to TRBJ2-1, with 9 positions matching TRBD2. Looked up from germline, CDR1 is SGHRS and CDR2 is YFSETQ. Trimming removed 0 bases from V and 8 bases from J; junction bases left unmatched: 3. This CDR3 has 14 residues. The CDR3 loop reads CASSLASGNDEQFF. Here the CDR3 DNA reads TGCGCCAGCAGCTTGGCTAGCGGGAACGATGAGCAGTTCTTC.

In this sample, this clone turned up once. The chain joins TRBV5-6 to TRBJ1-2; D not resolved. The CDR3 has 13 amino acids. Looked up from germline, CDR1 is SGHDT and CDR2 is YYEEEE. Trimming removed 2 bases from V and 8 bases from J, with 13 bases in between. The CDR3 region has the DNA TGTGCCAGCAGCTTCCCCCCTTCGGAGGGCTACACCTTC. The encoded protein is CASSFPPSEGYTF. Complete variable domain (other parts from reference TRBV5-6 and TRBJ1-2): DAGVTQSPTHLIKTRGQQVTLRCSPKSGHDTVSWYQQALGQGPQFIFQYYEEEERQRGNFPDRFSGHQFPNYSSELNVNALLLGDSALYLCASSFPPSEGYTFGSGTRLTVV.

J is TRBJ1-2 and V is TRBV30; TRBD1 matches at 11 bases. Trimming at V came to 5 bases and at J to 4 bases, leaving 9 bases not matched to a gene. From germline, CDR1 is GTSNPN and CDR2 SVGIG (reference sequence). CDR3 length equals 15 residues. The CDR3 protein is CAWLTSGTGGYGYTF. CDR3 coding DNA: TGTGCCTGGCTAACTTCCGGGACAGGGGGCTATGGCTACACCTTC.

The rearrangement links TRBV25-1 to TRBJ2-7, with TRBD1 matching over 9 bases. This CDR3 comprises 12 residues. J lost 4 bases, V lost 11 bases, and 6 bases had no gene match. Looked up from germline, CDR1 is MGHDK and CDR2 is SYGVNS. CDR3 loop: CARQQGAYEQYF. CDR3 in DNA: TGTGCCCGCCAACAGGGGGCTTACGAGCAGTACTTC.

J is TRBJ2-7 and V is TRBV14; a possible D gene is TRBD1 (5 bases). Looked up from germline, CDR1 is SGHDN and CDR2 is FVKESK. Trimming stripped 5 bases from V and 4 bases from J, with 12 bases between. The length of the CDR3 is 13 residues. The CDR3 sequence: CASSAQGLYEQYF. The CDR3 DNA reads TGTGCCAGCAGCGCCCAGGGCTTGTACGAGCAGTACTTC.

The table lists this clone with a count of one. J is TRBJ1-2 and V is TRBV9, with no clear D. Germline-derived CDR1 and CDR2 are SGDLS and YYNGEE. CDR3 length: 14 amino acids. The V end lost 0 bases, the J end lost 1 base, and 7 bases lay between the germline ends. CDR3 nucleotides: TGTGCCAGCAGCGTAGATGAGAATAACTATGGCTACACCTTC. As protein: CASSVDENNYGYTF.

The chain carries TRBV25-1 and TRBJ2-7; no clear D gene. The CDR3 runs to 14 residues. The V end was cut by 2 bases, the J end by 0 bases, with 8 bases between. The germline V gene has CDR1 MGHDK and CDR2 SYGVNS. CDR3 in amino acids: CASSEIGGSYEQYF. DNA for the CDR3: TGTGCCAGCAGTGAAATCGGCGGCTCCTACGAGCAGTACTTC.

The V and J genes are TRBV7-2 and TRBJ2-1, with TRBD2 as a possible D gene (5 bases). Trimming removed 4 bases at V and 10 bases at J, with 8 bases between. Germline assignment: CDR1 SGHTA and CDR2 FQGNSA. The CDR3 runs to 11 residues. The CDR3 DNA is TGTGCCAGCAGCTCCCGGGGAGAGCAGTTCTTC. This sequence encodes CASSSRGEQFF.

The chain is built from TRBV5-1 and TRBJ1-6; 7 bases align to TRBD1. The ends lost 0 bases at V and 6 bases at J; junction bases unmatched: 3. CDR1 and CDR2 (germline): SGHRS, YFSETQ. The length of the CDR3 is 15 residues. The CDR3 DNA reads TGCGCCAGCAGCTTGGACAGGGGAGTTAATTCACCCCTCCACTTT. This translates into CASSLDRGVNSPLHF.

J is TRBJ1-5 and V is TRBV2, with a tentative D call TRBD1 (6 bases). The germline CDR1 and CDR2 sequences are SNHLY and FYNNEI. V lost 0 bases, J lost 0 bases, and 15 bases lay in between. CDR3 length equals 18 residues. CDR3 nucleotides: TGTGCCAGCAGTGAAGCAGGGGGTGGACATTATAGCAATCAGCCCCAGCATTTT. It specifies CASSEAGGGHYSNQPQHF.

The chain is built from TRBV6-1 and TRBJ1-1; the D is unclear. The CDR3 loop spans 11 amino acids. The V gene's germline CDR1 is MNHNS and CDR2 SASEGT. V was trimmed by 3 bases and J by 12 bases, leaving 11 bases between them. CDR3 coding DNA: TGTGCCAGCAGTGAGGCCCTGCCGTCTTTCTTT. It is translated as CASSEALPSFF.

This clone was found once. The CDR3 region is CASRTGTGSNQPQHF. The DNA of the CDR3 is TGCGCCAGTCGAACCGGGACAGGGAGCAATCAGCCCCAGCATTTT. The chain has TRBV5-1 and TRBJ1-5; 9 positions match TRBD1. The CDR3 has 15 residues. J lost 1 base, V lost 8 bases, and 7 bases had no gene match. CDR1 and CDR2 from the germline V gene are SGHRS and YFSETQ.

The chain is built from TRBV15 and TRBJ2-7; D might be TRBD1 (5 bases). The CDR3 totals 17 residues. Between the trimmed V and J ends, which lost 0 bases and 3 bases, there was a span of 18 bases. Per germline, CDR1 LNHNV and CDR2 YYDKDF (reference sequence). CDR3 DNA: TGTGCCACCAGCAGAGACGCCAGAACTCCTAGGGGCTACGAGCAGTACTTC. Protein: CATSRDARTPRGYEQYF.

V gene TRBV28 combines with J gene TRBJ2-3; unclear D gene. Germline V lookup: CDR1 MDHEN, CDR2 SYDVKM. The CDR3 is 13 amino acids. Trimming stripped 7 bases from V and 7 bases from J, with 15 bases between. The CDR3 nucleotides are TGTGCCAGCACTCGTTCCTCGGTGAATACGCAGTATTTT. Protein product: CASTRSSVNTQYF.